The present T cell receptor beta chain was sequenced within a study of cytomegalovirus exposure and HLA in healthy donors. Study information: In a later analysis, it was reported that the approximately 120 validation repertoires had been produced on the same platform as the 550 to 850 repertoires belonging to the first cohort.

The CDR3 is 15 residues long. Trimming at V came to 4 bases and at J to 6 bases, leaving 9 bases not matched to a gene. Per germline, CDR1 MNHNS and CDR2 SASEGT. General study results and limits: Researchers counted approximately 160 TCR beta chains as cytomegalovirus-associated. Both high specificity and high sensitivity reportedly marked the classifier's diagnosis of cytomegalovirus status.

Measured with immunoSEQ multiplex PCR; TCRdb has only the in-frame clones, and not every one. The sample has roughly 270,000 clones, roughly 90% seen once. For this clone: No antigen is known for it.

V usage is TRBV6-1 and J usage is TRBJ1-1, with 9 bases that match TRBD1. The origin of this receptor is a woman younger than 30 in good health and CMV-seronegative. Source material: PBMCs. The CDR3 nucleotides read TGTGCCAGCAGTGGCGGGACAGGGTGGTACGCTGAAGCTTTCTTT. Protein product: CASSGGTGWYAEAFF.